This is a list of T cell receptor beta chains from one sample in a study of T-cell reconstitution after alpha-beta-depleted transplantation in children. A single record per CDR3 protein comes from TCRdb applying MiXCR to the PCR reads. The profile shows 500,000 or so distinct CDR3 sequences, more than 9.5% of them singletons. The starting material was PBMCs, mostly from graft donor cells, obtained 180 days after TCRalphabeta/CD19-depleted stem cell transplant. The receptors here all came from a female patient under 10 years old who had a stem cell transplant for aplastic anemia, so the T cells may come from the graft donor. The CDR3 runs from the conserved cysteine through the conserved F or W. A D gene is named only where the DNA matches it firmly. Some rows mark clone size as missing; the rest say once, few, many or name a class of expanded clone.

cdr3_nt: TGTGCCAGCAGCCGAGTCGGCTCCCCCGCAGATACGCAGTATTTT
cdr3_aa: CASSRVGSPADTQYF
clone_size: few
j_call: TRBJ2-3
v_call: TRBV7-9
d_call: .

cdr3_nt: TGCAGCGCCAAGGGACTAGCGGGAGTTTGGAGCACAGATACGCAGTATTTT
cdr3_aa: CSAKGLAGVWSTDTQYF
clone_size: many
j_call: TRBJ2-3
v_call: TRBV29-1
d_call: TRBD2

cdr3_nt: TGCGCCAGCAGCCAAGATTCTGTGCACAAGAACACTGAAGCTTTCTTT
cdr3_aa: CASSQDSVHKNTEAFF
clone_size: many
j_call: TRBJ1-1
v_call: TRBV4-1
d_call: .

cdr3_nt: TGTGCCAGCAGCCATGACCTAGCGGGAGTCGGTGTATACAATGAGCAGTTCTTC
cdr3_aa: CASSHDLAGVGVYNEQFF
clone_size: .
j_call: TRBJ2-1
v_call: TRBV3-1
d_call: TRBD2

cdr3_nt: TGTGCCAGCAGTTCCGTACAGGGACAGACCCAGTACTTC
cdr3_aa: CASSSVQGQTQYF
clone_size: few
j_call: TRBJ2-5
v_call: TRBV6-5
d_call: .

cdr3_nt: TGCGCCAGCAGCCAAGACCCGTCAATTTGGCCCCAGCATTTT
cdr3_aa: CASSQDPSIWPQHF
clone_size: .
j_call: TRBJ1-5
v_call: TRBV4-1
d_call: .

cdr3_nt: TGTGCCAGCAGTTTGGGCAGGGAGAGGGGCTACACCTTC
cdr3_aa: CASSLGRERGYTF
clone_size: few
j_call: TRBJ1-2
v_call: TRBV12-3/TRBV12-4
d_call: .

cdr3_nt: TGTGCCAGCACCTTGGTTGGGACAGAGAATGAGCAGTTCTTC
cdr3_aa: CASTLVGTENEQFF
clone_size: few
j_call: TRBJ2-1
v_call: TRBV5-6
d_call: TRBD1

cdr3_nt: TGTGCCAGCTCCCCGACAGGGTTCACTGAAGCTTTCTTT
cdr3_aa: CASSPTGFTEAFF
clone_size: .
j_call: TRBJ1-1
v_call: TRBV18
d_call: TRBD1

cdr3_nt: TGCAGTGCTAGTCACGAAACGTCGGCGCCCCAGCATTTT
cdr3_aa: CSASHETSAPQHF
clone_size: few
j_call: TRBJ1-5
v_call: TRBV20-1
d_call: .

cdr3_nt: TGTGCCAGCAGCTTGCTAGACACCGGGGAGCTGTTTTTT
cdr3_aa: CASSLLDTGELFF
clone_size: few
j_call: TRBJ2-2
v_call: TRBV5-6
d_call: .

cdr3_nt: TGTGCCAGCAGCAGGAGGACTAGCGCTAATTTCAATTCCTACAATGAGCAGTTCTTC
cdr3_aa: CASSRRTSANFNSYNEQFF
clone_size: .
j_call: TRBJ2-1
v_call: TRBV7-2
d_call: TRBD2

cdr3_nt: TGTGCCAGCAGCATAGGGGAAGGAAACACCATATATTTT
cdr3_aa: CASSIGEGNTIYF
clone_size: few
j_call: TRBJ1-3
v_call: TRBV7-3
d_call: .

cdr3_nt: TGTGCCAGCAGGGTCGGTATCTCTAGCGGGAGTCAAGATGAGCAGTTCTTC
cdr3_aa: CASRVGISSGSQDEQFF
clone_size: many
j_call: TRBJ2-1
v_call: TRBV28
d_call: TRBD2

cdr3_nt: TGCGCCAGCAGCCAAGAGACAGGAAACATTCTGTACTTC
cdr3_aa: CASSQETGNILYF
clone_size: .
j_call: TRBJ2-4
v_call: TRBV4-1
d_call: .

cdr3_nt: TGTGCCAGCAGCCCCGAGGTAGCGGGAGGACACAATGAGCAGTTCTTC
cdr3_aa: CASSPEVAGGHNEQFF
clone_size: .
j_call: TRBJ2-1
v_call: TRBV7-9
d_call: TRBD2

cdr3_nt: TGCAGCGTTCGGACAGGGCCTTACGAGCAGTACTTC
cdr3_aa: CSVRTGPYEQYF
clone_size: many
j_call: TRBJ2-7
v_call: TRBV29-1
d_call: TRBD1

cdr3_nt: TGTGCCAGTAGTCAATGGGCGACGGGGGGCGCGAGGACTGAAGCTTTCTTT
cdr3_aa: CASSQWATGGARTEAFF
clone_size: .
j_call: TRBJ1-1
v_call: TRBV19
d_call: .

cdr3_nt: TGTGCCAGTTGGAACCACCGGGACAGCTCGGCTTATGGCTACACCTTC
cdr3_aa: CASWNHRDSSAYGYTF
clone_size: .
j_call: TRBJ1-2
v_call: TRBV19
d_call: TRBD1

cdr3_nt: TGCGCCAGCAGCCCCGGGTTACCGGGAACCGGGGAGCTGTTTTTT
cdr3_aa: CASSPGLPGTGELFF
clone_size: .
j_call: TRBJ2-2
v_call: TRBV5-1
d_call: .

cdr3_nt: TGTGCCAGTAGTATAGCGGTAAGGGCCCAAGAGACCCAGTACTTC
cdr3_aa: CASSIAVRAQETQYF
clone_size: .
j_call: TRBJ2-5
v_call: TRBV19
d_call: .

cdr3_nt: TGTGCCAGCTGGGTTGGTTCTTGGGGCAAGCAGTTCTTC
cdr3_aa: CASWVGSWGKQFF
clone_size: few
j_call: TRBJ2-1
v_call: TRBV2
d_call: .

cdr3_nt: TGTGCCAGCAGCTTCTACGACAGGGCCGGTGAGCAGTTCTTC
cdr3_aa: CASSFYDRAGEQFF
clone_size: .
j_call: TRBJ2-1
v_call: TRBV7-2
d_call: TRBD1

cdr3_nt: TGTGCCAGCAGCGGACCTGCTAATGAAAAACTGTTTTTT
cdr3_aa: CASSGPANEKLFF
clone_size: few
j_call: TRBJ1-4
v_call: TRBV7-2
d_call: .

cdr3_nt: TGTGCCAGCAGGGGCGGGAGTGAGACCCAGTACTTC
cdr3_aa: CASRGGSETQYF
clone_size: .
j_call: TRBJ2-5
v_call: TRBV2
d_call: TRBD2

cdr3_nt: TGCAGCGTTGAAGATCGGCGACAGGGGCCTGAAGCTTTCTTT
cdr3_aa: CSVEDRRQGPEAFF
clone_size: many
j_call: TRBJ1-1
v_call: TRBV29-1
d_call: TRBD1

cdr3_nt: TGTGCCAGCAGTCGCAAGGGGGCGAGAGAGCAGTTCTTC
cdr3_aa: CASSRKGAREQFF
clone_size: few
j_call: TRBJ2-1
v_call: TRBV6-2/TRBV6-3
d_call: TRBD1

cdr3_nt: TGTGCCAGCAGTTTGGGCGGAGGCTCCTACGAGCAGTACTTC
cdr3_aa: CASSLGGGSYEQYF
clone_size: many
j_call: TRBJ2-7
v_call: TRBV12-3/TRBV12-4
d_call: .

cdr3_nt: TGTGCCAGCAGCTCAGATTGGGGGAATACGCAGTATTTT
cdr3_aa: CASSSDWGNTQYF
clone_size: .
j_call: TRBJ2-3
v_call: TRBV7-9
d_call: .

cdr3_nt: TGCGCCAGCAGCCTTCGAAGGGGCGGGAGTAGTACAGATACGCAGTATTTT
cdr3_aa: CASSLRRGGSSTDTQYF
clone_size: .
j_call: TRBJ2-3
v_call: TRBV4-3
d_call: TRBD2

cdr3_nt: TGTGCCAGCAGCCTAATCGGGAGCTCCTACAATGAGCAGTTCTTC
cdr3_aa: CASSLIGSSYNEQFF
clone_size: many
j_call: TRBJ2-1
v_call: TRBV7-3
d_call: .

cdr3_nt: TGCAGCGCTATACAGGGGTCCTACGAGCAGTACTTC
cdr3_aa: CSAIQGSYEQYF
clone_size: .
j_call: TRBJ2-7
v_call: TRBV29-1
d_call: TRBD1

cdr3_nt: TGCAGCGTTGAAGATCTCGGCAGCTACACCGGGGAGCTGTTTTTT
cdr3_aa: CSVEDLGSYTGELFF
clone_size: .
j_call: TRBJ2-2
v_call: TRBV29-1
d_call: .

cdr3_nt: TGTGCCAGCAGTTACTCGCTCAGGTTGGACGAGACCCAGTACTTC
cdr3_aa: CASSYSLRLDETQYF
clone_size: few
j_call: TRBJ2-5
v_call: TRBV6-2/TRBV6-3
d_call: .

cdr3_nt: TGTGCCAGCAGTTTATCCGACAGGGGCGACTATGGCTACACCTTC
cdr3_aa: CASSLSDRGDYGYTF
clone_size: .
j_call: TRBJ1-2
v_call: TRBV6-5
d_call: TRBD1

cdr3_nt: TGTGCCACCAGCACGCAGTCGCCCAACACCGGGGAGCTGTTTTTT
cdr3_aa: CATSTQSPNTGELFF
clone_size: .
j_call: TRBJ2-2
v_call: TRBV15
d_call: .

cdr3_nt: TGCAGCGGTCGGACTAGCGGCCCCTACAATGAGCAGCTCTTC
cdr3_aa: CSGRTSGPYNEQLF
clone_size: .
j_call: TRBJ2-1
v_call: TRBV29-1
d_call: TRBD2

cdr3_nt: TGTGCCAGCAGTCTTAAAGGCCGGTCGGGGAGTCATACTTACGAGCAGTACTTC
cdr3_aa: CASSLKGRSGSHTYEQYF
clone_size: .
j_call: TRBJ2-7
v_call: TRBV7-3
d_call: .

cdr3_nt: TGTGCCAGCAGTGAATACCCGGCTGGGGGCCAGTACTTC
cdr3_aa: CASSEYPAGGQYF
clone_size: few
j_call: TRBJ2-5
v_call: TRBV25-1
d_call: .

cdr3_nt: TGTGCCAGCAGTGACTTCTCTCTAGCGGGAGGGCCAGATACGCAGTATTTT
cdr3_aa: CASSDFSLAGGPDTQYF
clone_size: .
j_call: TRBJ2-3
v_call: TRBV9
d_call: TRBD2

cdr3_nt: TGTGCCACCCGACTGGGGGGGACCACAGATACGCAGTATTTT
cdr3_aa: CATRLGGTTDTQYF
clone_size: .
j_call: TRBJ2-3
v_call: TRBV19
d_call: TRBD2

cdr3_nt: TGTGCCAGCAGTCCGGGACTCCCAACTTACAATGAGCAGTTCTTC
cdr3_aa: CASSPGLPTYNEQFF
clone_size: .
j_call: TRBJ2-1
v_call: TRBV27
d_call: .

cdr3_nt: TGCGCCAGCAGCCATTTGGCGCCACAGGGCGGTGAGCAGTTCTTC
cdr3_aa: CASSHLAPQGGEQFF
clone_size: .
j_call: TRBJ2-1
v_call: TRBV4-1
d_call: .

cdr3_nt: TGTGCCAGCTCACCAATAAAGGGGGCGTCCTACGAGCAGTACTTC
cdr3_aa: CASSPIKGASYEQYF
clone_size: few
j_call: TRBJ2-7
v_call: TRBV18
d_call: TRBD1

cdr3_nt: TGTGCCACCAGCAGGCCAGCGGGAGTTAGAGAGACCCAGTACTTC
cdr3_aa: CATSRPAGVRETQYF
clone_size: .
j_call: TRBJ2-5
v_call: TRBV15
d_call: TRBD2

cdr3_nt: TGCGCCAGCAGCCTCATGGACCTAGCGGGCTTTTACGAGCAGTACTTC
cdr3_aa: CASSLMDLAGFYEQYF
clone_size: few
j_call: TRBJ2-7
v_call: TRBV5-1
d_call: TRBD2

cdr3_nt: TGTGCCAGCAGTTCGATCTACAGGGGGCCCCTACACACCGGGGAGCTGTTTTTT
cdr3_aa: CASSSIYRGPLHTGELFF
clone_size: .
j_call: TRBJ2-2
v_call: TRBV11-2
d_call: TRBD1

cdr3_nt: TGTGCCAGCAGCTCTTCTAGCGGGGTGCCGGTTGAGCAGTTCTTC
cdr3_aa: CASSSSSGVPVEQFF
clone_size: few
j_call: TRBJ2-1
v_call: TRBV6-1
d_call: TRBD2

cdr3_nt: TGTGCCAGCAGCTTAGCAAGACAGGAAGTCTACTTC
cdr3_aa: CASSLARQEVYF
clone_size: many
j_call: TRBJ2-7
v_call: TRBV7-9
d_call: .

cdr3_nt: TGTGCCAGCAGTTACTCGACCAGGGGGCGTACGGAGACCCAGTACTTC
cdr3_aa: CASSYSTRGRTETQYF
clone_size: .
j_call: TRBJ2-5
v_call: TRBV6-2/TRBV6-3
d_call: TRBD1

cdr3_nt: TGCGCCAGCAGCTTGTGGGGCAGCTACGAGCAGTACTTC
cdr3_aa: CASSLWGSYEQYF
clone_size: many
j_call: TRBJ2-7
v_call: TRBV5-1
d_call: .

cdr3_nt: TGTGCCAGCACCTCCGGGACTAGCGGGGTCGGGGAGCTGTTTTTT
cdr3_aa: CASTSGTSGVGELFF
clone_size: many
j_call: TRBJ2-2
v_call: TRBV27
d_call: TRBD2

cdr3_nt: TGCGCCAGCAGCCAAGATCCCAGGGTTGAAGCTTTCTTT
cdr3_aa: CASSQDPRVEAFF
clone_size: .
j_call: TRBJ1-1
v_call: TRBV4-3
d_call: .

cdr3_nt: TGCGCCAGCAGTTTCGGGACATTCAACACCGGGGAGCTGTTTTTT
cdr3_aa: CASSFGTFNTGELFF
clone_size: .
j_call: TRBJ2-2
v_call: TRBV5-1
d_call: .

cdr3_nt: TGTGCCAGCAGTTCCCTAGCGGGAGTTTCGACAGATACGCAGTATTTT
cdr3_aa: CASSSLAGVSTDTQYF
clone_size: .
j_call: TRBJ2-3
v_call: TRBV14
d_call: TRBD2